The present entry profiles one TCR beta chain with its context. V was pared by 4 bases and J by 2 bases, with 14 bases between. CDR3 length: 15 amino acids. The germline CDR1 and CDR2 sequences are SGHRS and YFSETQ. Profiled with immunoSEQ multiplex PCR; TCRdb holds only in-frame clones, not every one. This sample carries 24,000 or so clones, approximately 89% of them seen once, and the ten largest clones take over 35%. This sample is part of a study of control samples from healthy donors and cancer patients. Source material: PBMCs. The V and J genes are TRBV5-1 and TRBJ2-3, with D possibly being TRBD2 (5 bases). This TCR was sampled from a man in his sixties with head and neck cancer. This CDR3 reads CASSVGLGFTDTQYF. The CDR3 DNA reads TGCGCCAGCAGCGTAGGACTCGGTTTCACAGATACGCAGTATTTT. Full variable domain (missing parts from reference TRBV5-1 and TRBJ2-3): KAGVTQTPRYLIKTRGQQVTLSCSPISGHRSVSWYQQTPGQGLQFLFEYFSETQRNKGNFPGRFSGRQFSNSRSEMNVSTLELGDSALYLCASSVGLGFTDTQYFGPGTRLTVL.